Listed below are T cell receptor beta chains from one sample, sequenced in a study of cytomegalovirus exposure and HLA in healthy donors. TCRdb's copy holds only in-frame clones and misses some; the assay was immunoSEQ multiplex PCR. The table has around 67,000 clones, roughly 69% seen once. Sequenced sample: PBMCs. The receptors shown here come from a woman aged 50 to 65 in good health and CMV-seronegative. CDR3s include the opening cysteine and the closing phenylalanine or tryptophan. The order of the fields is D gene, clone size, V gene, J gene, CDR3 protein, CDR3 DNA. D genes are given only for firm matches. A clone size is listed for some rows: how often the clone was seen (once, few, many), or a class if it is expanded.

D: TRBD2
size: NA
V: TRBV29-1
J: TRBJ2-1
CDR3: CSITGLAGGVFYNEQFF
DNA: TGCAGCATTACGGGACTAGCGGGAGGAGTCTTCTACAATGAGCAGTTCTTC

D: TRBD1
size: NA
V: TRBV5-4
J: TRBJ1-2
CDR3: CDSSLVSPTGGGPGYTF
DNA: TGTGACAGCAGCTTGGTTAGCCCGACAGGGGGTGGGCCTGGCTACACCTTC

D: TRBD1
size: few
V: TRBV2
J: TRBJ1-5
CDR3: CASSEVAPTTGSLGYSNQPQHF
DNA: TGTGCCAGCAGTGAAGTGGCCCCCACGACAGGGAGTTTGGGTTATAGCAATCAGCCCCAGCATTTT

D: NA
size: few
V: TRBV6-6
J: TRBJ2-7
CDR3: CASSFGQFLSYEQYF
DNA: TGTGCCAGCAGTTTCGGACAGTTTCTCTCCTACGAGCAGTACTTC

D: NA
size: NA
V: TRBV6-1
J: TRBJ1-5
CDR3: CASSELNYQPQHF
DNA: TGTGCCAGCAGTGAACTTAACTACCAGCCCCAGCATTTT

D: TRBD1
size: few
V: TRBV19
J: TRBJ2-5
CDR3: CASSDRGETQYF
DNA: TGTGCCAGTTCGGACAGGGGAGAGACCCAGTACTTC

D: TRBD1
size: few
V: TRBV27
J: TRBJ1-5
CDR3: CASSSGTGAYQPQHF
DNA: TGTGCCAGCAGTTCCGGCACAGGGGCATATCAGCCCCAGCATTTT

D: NA
size: NA
V: TRBV5-1
J: TRBJ2-1
CDR3: CASSLSTGVRNEQFF
DNA: TGCGCCAGCAGCTTGTCAACGGGAGTGCGTAATGAGCAGTTCTTC

D: TRBD2
size: NA
V: TRBV12-5
J: TRBJ2-1
CDR3: CASGGEGLAGAEEQFF
DNA: TGTGCTAGTGGTGGGGAAGGACTAGCGGGAGCCGAAGAGCAGTTCTTC

D: NA
size: few
V: TRBV19
J: TRBJ1-3
CDR3: CASSIATGVPSGNTIYF
DNA: TGTGCCAGTAGTATAGCTACAGGAGTTCCCTCTGGAAACACCATATATTTT

D: NA
size: NA
V: TRBV27
J: TRBJ2-2
CDR3: CASSWGGTGELFF
DNA: TGTGCCAGCAGTTGGGGAGGTACCGGGGAGCTGTTTTTT

D: TRBD1
size: NA
V: TRBV2
J: TRBJ1-1
CDR3: CASRQGPTEAFF
DNA: TGTGCCAGCAGACAGGGGCCCACTGAAGCTTTCTTT

D: NA
size: few
V: TRBV9
J: TRBJ1-4
CDR3: CASSSVGGGKLFF
DNA: TGTGCCAGCAGCTCCGTCGGGGGGGGAAAACTGTTTTTT

D: NA
size: NA
V: TRBV7-6
J: TRBJ2-1
CDR3: CASSLATMAEQFF
DNA: TGTGCCAGCAGCTTAGCGACTATGGCTGAGCAGTTCTTC

D: NA
size: NA
V: TRBV19
J: TRBJ2-7
CDR3: CASGNAGTDLEQYF
DNA: TGTGCCAGTGGTAACGCCGGGACTGATCTAGAGCAGTACTTC

D: NA
size: NA
V: TRBV27
J: TRBJ1-2
CDR3: CASRGGVNYGYTF
DNA: TGTGCCAGCAGAGGGGGGGTTAACTATGGCTACACCTTC

D: TRBD1
size: NA
V: TRBV25-1
J: TRBJ1-1
CDR3: CASSGPGTGITEAFF
DNA: TGTGCCAGCAGTGGACCCGGGACAGGGATCACTGAAGCTTTCTTT

D: NA
size: NA
V: TRBV7-2
J: TRBJ2-7
CDR3: CASSLAGGAYEQYF
DNA: TGTGCCAGCAGCTTAGCGGGGGGTGCCTACGAGCAGTACTTC

D: TRBD2
size: NA
V: TRBV11-2
J: TRBJ2-3
CDR3: CASSLSAGTSGSPDTQYF
DNA: TGTGCCAGCAGCCTAAGCGCCGGGACTAGCGGGAGTCCAGATACGCAGTATTTT

D: TRBD1
size: once
V: TRBV29-1
J: TRBJ2-7
CDR3: CSVESAGGVYEQYF
DNA: TGCAGCGTTGAGTCCGCAGGGGGAGTTTACGAGCAGTACTTC

D: NA
size: NA
V: TRBV15
J: TRBJ2-3
CDR3: CATSRDPGSDTQYF
DNA: TGTGCCACCAGCAGAGATCCAGGTTCAGATACGCAGTATTTT

D: NA
size: NA
V: TRBV5-1
J: TRBJ2-3
CDR3: CASSHTRERDTQYF
DNA: TGCGCCAGCAGCCACACGAGGGAAAGAGATACGCAGTATTTT

D: NA
size: NA
V: TRBV6-4
J: TRBJ2-1
CDR3: CASSDSSQDEQFF
DNA: TGTGCCAGCAGTGACTCGAGTCAGGATGAGCAGTTCTTC

D: NA
size: few
V: TRBV5-4
J: TRBJ2-2
CDR3: CASSFTGRGTGELFF
DNA: TGTGCCAGCAGCTTTACGGGGAGGGGGACCGGGGAGCTGTTTTTT

D: NA
size: NA
V: TRBV6-5
J: TRBJ2-2
CDR3: CASTAGINTGELFF
DNA: TGTGCCAGCACGGCCGGGATAAACACCGGGGAGCTGTTTTTT

D: NA
size: NA
V: TRBV27
J: TRBJ2-2
CDR3: CASSFGGNTGELFF
DNA: TGTGCCAGCAGTTTTGGCGGGAACACCGGGGAGCTGTTTTTT

D: TRBD1
size: few
V: TRBV6-5
J: TRBJ1-1
CDR3: CASSPDRVWKAFF
DNA: TGTGCCAGCAGCCCGGACAGGGTTTGGAAAGCTTTCTTT

D: TRBD2
size: NA
V: TRBV6-6
J: TRBJ2-3
CDR3: CASSSSGSADTQYF
DNA: TGTGCCAGCAGTTCGAGCGGGAGCGCAGATACGCAGTATTTT

D: NA
size: NA
V: TRBV5-4
J: TRBJ1-4
CDR3: CASRLFGSGNEKLFF
DNA: TGTGCCAGCAGGCTTTTTGGGAGTGGGAATGAAAAACTGTTTTTT

D: NA
size: NA
V: TRBV6-5
J: TRBJ1-5
CDR3: CASSSDSFGNQPQHF
DNA: TGTGCCAGCAGTTCGGACAGCTTTGGGAATCAGCCCCAGCATTTT

D: TRBD1
size: once
V: TRBV27
J: TRBJ1-4
CDR3: CASRLQGANNEKLFF
DNA: TGTGCCAGCAGGCTACAGGGGGCCAATAATGAAAAACTGTTTTTT

D: TRBD1
size: few
V: TRBV7-9
J: TRBJ1-4
CDR3: CASSRTGAPNEKLFF
DNA: TGTGCCAGCAGCCGGACAGGGGCGCCTAATGAAAAACTGTTTTTT

D: NA
size: NA
V: TRBV5-6
J: TRBJ2-7
CDR3: CARVGDYEQYF
DNA: TGTGCCAGAGTCGGGGATTACGAGCAGTACTTC

D: NA
size: NA
V: TRBV5-6
J: TRBJ2-5
CDR3: CASSLASGVQETQYF
DNA: TGTGCCAGCAGCTTGGCCTCAGGGGTCCAAGAGACCCAGTACTTC

D: NA
size: once
V: TRBV10-3
J: TRBJ1-4
CDR3: CAISGGGTPNEKLFF
DNA: TGTGCCATCAGTGGAGGAGGGACCCCTAATGAAAAACTGTTTTTT

D: NA
size: NA
V: TRBV4-3
J: TRBJ2-7
CDR3: CASSYGQGANEQYF
DNA: TGCGCCAGCAGCTATGGGCAAGGGGCTAACGAGCAGTACTTC

D: NA
size: few
V: TRBV18
J: TRBJ2-7
CDR3: CASSLQFSTYEQYF
DNA: TGTGCCAGCTCACTACAGTTCTCGACCTACGAGCAGTACTTC

D: NA
size: few
V: TRBV2
J: TRBJ2-3
CDR3: CASSAVASTDTQYF
DNA: TGTGCCAGCAGTGCCGTCGCGAGCACAGATACGCAGTATTTT

D: TRBD1
size: NA
V: TRBV9
J: TRBJ2-2
CDR3: CASSPRTGAATGELFF
DNA: TGTGCCAGCAGCCCTCGGACAGGGGCTGCTACCGGGGAGCTGTTTTTT

D: NA
size: NA
V: TRBV4-3
J: TRBJ1-2
CDR3: CASSLWGGGPTVYGYTF
DNA: TGCGCCAGCAGCCTATGGGGGGGCGGTCCAACTGTCTATGGCTACACCTTC

D: NA
size: once
V: TRBV27
J: TRBJ2-7
CDR3: CASSLFGTGNSYEQYF
DNA: TGTGCCAGCAGTTTATTTGGAACAGGAAACTCCTACGAGCAGTACTTC

D: NA
size: NA
V: TRBV7-2
J: TRBJ2-2
CDR3: CASSLTQNTGELFF
DNA: TGTGCCAGCAGCTTAACTCAGAACACCGGGGAGCTGTTTTTT

D: NA
size: NA
V: TRBV5-5
J: TRBJ2-2
CDR3: CASSKLRTGELFF
DNA: TGTGCCAGCAGCAAACTCCGAACCGGGGAGCTGTTTTTT

D: NA
size: few
V: TRBV6-5
J: TRBJ1-2
CDR3: CASRFDRNYGYTF
DNA: TGTGCCAGCAGATTTGACAGGAACTATGGCTACACCTTC

D: NA
size: NA
V: TRBV5-1
J: TRBJ2-7
CDR3: CASSAGNIYYEQYF
DNA: TGCGCCAGCAGCGCGGGGAATATATACTACGAGCAGTACTTC

D: TRBD1
size: NA
V: TRBV19
J: TRBJ2-3
CDR3: CASSRGFGTGGDTQYF
DNA: TGTGCCAGTAGTAGGGGATTCGGGACAGGGGGAGATACGCAGTATTTT

D: NA
size: NA
V: TRBV5-8
J: TRBJ1-2
CDR3: CASSWPGNYGYTF
DNA: TGTGCCAGCAGCTGGCCAGGGAACTATGGCTACACCTTC

D: TRBD2
size: NA
V: TRBV27
J: TRBJ2-3
CDR3: CASSLSDSGRAGDTQYF
DNA: TGTGCCAGCAGTTTATCTGATTCCGGGAGGGCTGGAGATACGCAGTATTTT

D: TRBD2
size: NA
V: TRBV5-6
J: TRBJ2-3
CDR3: CASTLLGLAGDTQYF
DNA: TGTGCCAGCACCCTCCTAGGACTAGCGGGAGATACGCAGTATTTT

D: NA
size: NA
V: TRBV23-1
J: TRBJ2-2
CDR3: CASSPWRGSNTGELFF
DNA: TGCGCCAGCAGCCCCTGGCGGGGCTCGAACACCGGGGAGCTGTTTTTT

D: NA
size: NA
V: TRBV2
J: TRBJ1-3
CDR3: CASTKDTSGNTIYF
DNA: TGTGCCAGCACCAAGGACACATCTGGAAACACCATATATTTT

D: TRBD1
size: NA
V: TRBV7-9
J: TRBJ2-5
CDR3: CASSLRSGQGVKETQYF
DNA: TGTGCCAGCAGCTTACGCTCTGGACAGGGTGTGAAAGAGACCCAGTACTTC

D: TRBD1
size: NA
V: TRBV5-6
J: TRBJ1-1
CDR3: CASSHSGTGLPEDTEAFF
DNA: TGTGCCAGCAGCCATTCCGGGACAGGGTTACCAGAGGACACTGAAGCTTTCTTT

D: NA
size: NA
V: TRBV11-1
J: TRBJ2-2
CDR3: CASRPTSSGELFF
DNA: TGTGCCAGCAGACCAACTAGTTCCGGGGAGCTGTTTTTT

D: TRBD1
size: NA
V: TRBV18
J: TRBJ2-7
CDR3: CASSPLGTASYEQYF
DNA: TGTGCCAGCTCACCACTCGGGACAGCCTCCTACGAGCAGTACTTC

D: TRBD2
size: NA
V: TRBV28
J: TRBJ2-5
CDR3: CASSSLPGIAGQETQYF
DNA: TGTGCCAGCAGTTCTCTCCCGGGTATAGCGGGGCAAGAGACCCAGTACTTC

D: TRBD1
size: NA
V: TRBV29-1
J: TRBJ1-5
CDR3: CSVSGTGNQPQHF
DNA: TGCAGCGTTTCCGGGACAGGGAATCAGCCCCAGCATTTT

D: NA
size: NA
V: TRBV30
J: TRBJ1-3
CDR3: CAWSVSGRNTIYF
DNA: TGTGCCTGGAGTGTTAGCGGAAGAAACACCATATATTTT